The 15 T cell receptor beta chains below come from one sample, sequenced in a study of blood T cell repertoires in COVID-19. The data were produced by immunoSEQ multiplex PCR, yet TCRdb's version contains in-frame clones alone and is incomplete. Of about 220,000 clones in the sample, around 86% were seen once. Sequencing was carried out using PBMCs or T cells enriched from blood (not recorded which). Every receptor here comes from a woman in her thirties or forties with acute COVID-19.

The genes are TRBV12-5 and TRBJ1-6, with D perhaps matching TRBD1 (6 bases). The CDR3 extends over 17 amino acids. Trimming pared 5 bases from V and 4 bases from J, leaving 18 bases between. Germline assignment: CDR1 LGHNT and CDR2 FRNRAP. The CDR3 loop is CASGPLGGGNYNSPLHF. DNA of the CDR3: TGTGCTAGTGGTCCCTTAGGGGGTGGGAATTATAATTCACCCCTCCACTTT.

The CDR3 DNA reads TGCGCCAGCAGCCAGGCAGGGACTTCTGAAAAACTGTTTTTT. Translating it yields CASSQAGTSEKLFF. This chain joins TRBV4-3 and TRBJ1-4, with a tentative D call TRBD1 (5 bases). Germline assignment: CDR1 LGHNA and CDR2 YSLEER. The CDR3 extends over 14 amino acids. Trimming took off 3 bases at V and 7 bases at J, with 12 bases between the two ends.

V gene TRBV9 combines with J gene TRBJ2-3, with a possible D match to TRBD1 (6 bases). V lost 2 bases and J lost 4, with 8 bases in between. The CDR3 runs to 13 residues. Germline assignment: CDR1 SGDLS and CDR2 YYNGEE. The CDR3 protein is CASSVGAPDTQYF. In DNA form, the CDR3 reads TGTGCCAGCAGCGTGGGGGCCCCAGATACGCAGTATTTT. The full variable domain, completed using reference TRBV9 and TRBJ2-3, is DSGVTQTPKHLITATGQRVTLRCSPRSGDLSVYWYQQSLDQGLQFLIQYYNGEERAKGNILERFSAQQFPDLHSELNLSSLELGDSALYFCASSVGAPDTQYFGPGTRLTVL.

J is TRBJ1-3 and V is TRBV5-1; D unresolved. Germline CDR1 is SGHRS and CDR2 is YFSETQ. V was trimmed by 1 base and J by 4 bases, leaving 12 bases between them. CDR3 length: 15 residues. CDR3 sequence reads: CASSLNGDRGNTIYF. The CDR3 DNA is TGCGCCAGCAGCTTGAACGGTGATCGGGGAAACACCATATATTTT.

The J gene is TRBJ1-1, the V gene TRBV5-1; D is uncertain. The germline V gene encodes CDR1 SGHRS and CDR2 YFSETQ. Between the trimmed V and J ends, which lost 1 base and 1 base, there was a span of 8 bases. There are 14 residues in the CDR3. The CDR3 sequence is CASSLQASNTEAFF. CDR3 nucleotide sequence: TGCGCCAGCAGCTTGCAGGCATCGAACACTGAAGCTTTCTTT.

The gene calls are TRBV14 and TRBJ2-5; no reliable D call. The V end was cut by 2 bases, the J end by 2 bases, with 6 bases between. Germline-derived CDR1 and CDR2 are SGHDN and FVKESK. The CDR3 consists of 13 residues. This CDR3 is CASSQSLQETQYF. In DNA, the CDR3 is TGTGCCAGCAGCCAATCACTGCAAGAGACCCAGTACTTC. The variable domain in full, with the rest retrieved from reference TRBV14 and TRBJ2-5, is EAGVTQFPSHSVIEKGQTVTLRCDPISGHDNLYWYRRVMGKEIKFLLHFVKESKQDESGMPNNRFLAERTGGTYSTLKVQPAELEDSGVYFCASSQSLQETQYFGPGTRLLVL.

V usage is TRBV6-2 or TRBV6-3 and J usage is TRBJ1-5; 9 nucleotides line up with TRBD1. V dropped 2 bases and J dropped 2; count of bases not matched to a gene: 4. CDR1 MNHEY and CDR2 SVGEGT come from the germline V gene. CDR3 length: 16 residues. The CDR3 nucleotides are TGTGCCAGCAGTTACCAAGGACAGGGGCGCAATCAGCCCCAGCATTTT. It codes for CASSYQGQGRNQPQHF.

The chain uses TRBV19 and TRBJ1-5; 11 bases are shared with TRBD1. Trimming cost V 3 bases and J 9 bases; bases outside gene matches: 4. Per the germline V gene, CDR1 is LNHDA and CDR2 is SQIVND (reference sequence). The CDR3 runs to 14 residues. CDR3 in amino acids: CASSIGTGGGPQHF. CDR3 bases: TGTGCCAGTAGTATTGGGACAGGGGGAGGGCCCCAGCATTTT.

This clone was picked up one time. The chain has TRBV7-6 and TRBJ1-1; 9 bases align to TRBD1. V gave up 4 bases and J gave up 4 bases; unmatched junction bases: 4. The CDR3 length is 14 residues. Germline V lookup: CDR1 SGHVS, CDR2 FNYEAQ. CDR3 residues: CASSSETGGTEAFF. The CDR3 DNA reads TGTGCCAGCAGCTCAGAGACAGGGGGCACTGAAGCTTTCTTT.

The CDR3 loop reads CATSKRQGFEQYV. The CDR3 bases are TGTGCCACCAGCAAACGACAGGGATTCGAGCAGTACGTC. This chain connects TRBV15 to TRBJ2-7; TRBD1 matches at 7 bases. The ends lost 4 bases at V and 6 bases at J; junction bases unmatched: 6. This CDR3 has 13 amino acids. The V gene's germline CDR1 is LNHNV and CDR2 YYDKDF (reference sequence).

This chain connects TRBV3-1 (or the pseudogene TRBV3-2) to TRBJ2-2; 10 nucleotides line up with TRBD1. V was clipped by 3 bases and J by 4 bases; unmatched bases: 11. Germline V gene sequence: CDR1 LGHDT, CDR2 YNNKEL (reference sequence). This CDR3 is 18 amino acids long. The DNA of the CDR3 is TGTGCCAGCAGCCAGCCGGGACAGGGGCTACGGAGCACCGGGGAGCTGTTTTTT. Translating gives CASSQPGQGLRSTGELFF.

J is TRBJ1-1 and V is TRBV6-5; D is uncertain. The V end lost 7 bases, the J end lost 1 base, and 13 bases lay between the germline ends. In germline, CDR1 is MNHEY, CDR2 SVGAGI. The CDR3 loop spans 14 amino acids. The CDR3 DNA sequence: TGTGCCAGCACGCTTTCCCGGGGGAACACTGAAGCTTTCTTT. Translation gives CASTLSRGNTEAFF.

In its sample, this clone was seen a few times. The V and J genes are TRBV10-3 and TRBJ1-2; D gene ambiguous. Germline CDR1 ENHRY, CDR2 SYGVKD. V was cut by 6 bases and J by 4 bases, with 9 bases left in between. The CDR3 runs to 12 residues. The DNA for the CDR3 is TGTGCCATCAGGCAGGAAGGCTATGGCTACACCTTC. This encodes CAIRQEGYGYTF.

The chain has TRBV7-9 and TRBJ1-1, with a possible D match to TRBD1 (6 bases). The CDR3 is 13 amino acids. In germline, CDR1 is SEHNR, CDR2 FQNEAQ (reference sequence). With 2 bases removed from V and 6 bases from J, the gap between germline ends came to 10 bases. This CDR3 reads CASSLRGSAEAFF. Here the CDR3 DNA reads TGTGCCAGCAGCTTAAGGGGGTCCGCTGAAGCTTTCTTT.

This chain links TRBV19 with TRBJ1-1; D is ambiguous. V dropped 7 bases and J dropped 7 bases, with 16 bases sitting between them. This CDR3 is built from 13 residues. The germline CDR1 and CDR2 sequences are LNHDA and SQIVND (reference sequence). The CDR3 coding sequence is TGTGCCAGTAATCTGGGCCCACCCGGTGAAGCTTTCTTT. This encodes CASNLGPPGEAFF. Together with reference TRBV19 and TRBJ1-1, the CDR3 gives the full variable domain: DGGITQSPKYLFRKEGQNVTLSCEQNLNHDAMYWYRQDPGQGLRLIYYSQIVNDFQKGDIAEGYSVSREKKESFPLTVTSAQKNPTAFYLCASNLGPPGEAFFGQGTRLTVV.